The 22 T cell receptor beta chains below all came from one sample that was sequenced in a study of blood T cell repertoires in COVID-19. Measured with immunoSEQ multiplex PCR; TCRdb has only the in-frame clones, and not every one. The sample lists roughly 400,000 clones, around 87% seen once, with about 2.3% in the top ten. The sample was peripheral blood. These receptors all come from a woman aged 60-75 years with COVID-19, enrolled during active disease.

V is TRBV5-1 and J is TRBJ1-5, with D maybe TRBD1 (6 bases). The germline V gene has CDR1 SGHRS and CDR2 YFSETQ. Trimming shortened V by 0 bases and J by 6 bases, and 10 bases separated the two germline ends. The CDR3 is made up of 14 amino acids. The CDR3 protein is CASSLDRDTQPQHF. In DNA, the CDR3 is TGCGCCAGCAGCTTGGACAGGGATACTCAGCCCCAGCATTTT.

This chain uses TRBV7-6 with TRBJ2-1, with TRBD2 as a possible D gene (7 bases). The CDR3 spans 11 residues. Trimming stripped 8 bases from V and 10 bases from J, with 12 bases between. Germline-derived CDR1 and CDR2 are SGHVS and FNYEAQ. CDR3 amino acids: CASSGGQEQFF. The CDR3 nucleotides are TGTGCCAGCTCGGGGGGCCAAGAGCAGTTCTTC.

This clone was observed a handful of times. The V and J genes are TRBV2 and TRBJ1-2; D might be TRBD1 (6 bases). Germline assignment: CDR1 SNHLY and CDR2 FYNNEI. This CDR3 contains 13 residues. V was trimmed by 3 bases and J by 7 bases, leaving 12 bases between them. Here the CDR3 DNA reads TGTGCCAGCAGTGATTCAGGGGCGTTTGGCTACACCTTC. Its translation: CASSDSGAFGYTF.

The chain has TRBV27 and TRBJ2-7; 9 nucleotides agree with TRBD2. Germline CDR1 is MNHEY and CDR2 is SMNVEV (reference sequence). CDR3 length: 15 amino acids. The trim removed 3 bases at V and 2 bases at J, leaving 5 bases unmatched. CDR3 coding DNA: TGTGCCAGCAGTTTTTCCCTAGCGGGGACCTACGAGCAGTACTTC. Translating it yields CASSFSLAGTYEQYF.

The chain recombines TRBV4-1 with TRBJ2-3; TRBD2 matches 15 bases. The CDR3 has 17 residues. Germline trimming cut 1 base from V and 8 bases from J; bases unmatched to any gene: 7. From germline, CDR1 is MGHRA and CDR2 YSYEKL. The CDR3 nucleotides read TGCGCCAGCAGCCAAGGAGGACTAGCGGGGGGGCAAGGTACGCAGTATTTT. Translated, it gives CASSQGGLAGGQGTQYF.

V is TRBV15 and J is TRBJ1-4, with 8 bases matching TRBD1. The CDR3 loop spans 16 amino acids. V dropped 3 bases and J dropped 8; count of bases not matched to a gene: 11. Germline CDR1 is LNHNV and CDR2 is YYDKDF (reference sequence). Written as DNA, the CDR3 is TGTGCCACCAGCAGTAATTTACAGGGGGGATACGAAAAACTGTTTTTT. It codes for CATSSNLQGGYEKLFF.

This chain connects TRBV5-1 to TRBJ1-3; 9 nucleotides align to TRBD1. With V trimmed by 4 bases and J by 4 bases, 3 bases remained unmatched. The CDR3 contains 14 residues. CDR1 SGHRS and CDR2 YFSETQ come from the germline V gene. CDR3 sequence reads: CASSAGTGGNTIYF. The CDR3 DNA reads TGCGCCAGCAGCGCGGGGACAGGGGGAAACACCATATATTTT.

This chain links TRBV12-5 with TRBJ1-2, with TRBD1 as a possible D gene (5 bases). The V gene lost 7 bases and the J gene lost 0 bases, with 9 bases spanning the gap. CDR1 is LGHNT, CDR2 FRNRAP, per germline. The CDR3 loop spans 13 amino acids. As DNA, the CDR3 is TGTGCTAGTGCCAAGGACACTAACTATGGCTACACCTTC. Amino acids: CASAKDTNYGYTF.

This clone was detected once. The chain links TRBV15 to TRBJ2-7, with 9 bases that match TRBD1. Per germline, CDR1 LNHNV and CDR2 YYDKDF (reference sequence). This CDR3 region has 16 residues. Losses at the gene ends were 3 bases for V and 3 bases for J; bases not matched to a gene: 9. The CDR3 sequence is CATSRRMGQGVYEQYF. CDR3 bases: TGTGCCACCAGCAGGAGGATGGGACAGGGAGTCTACGAGCAGTACTTC.

V usage is TRBV12-3 or TRBV12-4 and J usage is TRBJ2-5; D gene unclear. V lost 6 bases and J lost 5, with 13 bases in between. CDR3 size: 13 residues. CDR3 residues: CASSPLKSETQYF. The CDR3 region has the DNA TGTGCCAGCAGCCCTCTAAAGTCGGAGACCCAGTACTTC.

This chain uses TRBV5-1 with TRBJ1-4, with 8 bases lining up with TRBD1. The V segment lost 5 bases and the J segment 6 bases; nucleotides outside the gene matches: 6. The germline gives CDR1 SGHRS, CDR2 YFSETQ. CDR3 length: 14 amino acids. The CDR3, as DNA: TGCGCCAGCAGGCGGGCAGGGGGCGATGAAAAACTGTTTTTT. Amino acid sequence: CASRRAGGDEKLFF.

The CDR3, as DNA: TGTGCCAGCAGCTTAGTCGGTGGGCAGGGTATCGCAGATACGCAGTATTTT. Encoded protein: CASSLVGGQGIADTQYF. The chain has TRBV7-9 and TRBJ2-3; TRBD1 might be the D (5 bases). V was pared by 1 base and J by 4 bases, with 18 bases between. Germline CDR1 SEHNR, CDR2 FQNEAQ (reference sequence). The CDR3 runs 17 residues.

This clone showed up just a few times. V usage is TRBV7-9 and J usage is TRBJ1-6, with D perhaps matching TRBD1 (5 bases). The CDR3 has 14 residues. Trimming left V 2 bases short and J 9 bases short, with 11 bases between. Germline lookup yields CDR1 SEHNR and CDR2 FQNEAQ (reference sequence). The CDR3 sequence is CASSLTAQGSPLHF. Here the CDR3 DNA reads TGTGCCAGCAGCTTAACTGCCCAGGGTTCACCCCTCCACTTT.

V and J are TRBV5-1 and TRBJ2-3; 10 bases agree with TRBD2. J lost 9 bases, V lost 2 bases, and 9 bases had no gene match. The germline V gene has CDR1 SGHRS and CDR2 YFSETQ. The length of the CDR3 is 15 residues. The CDR3 loop is CASSFLAGEEVTQYF. The CDR3 nucleotides are TGCGCCAGCAGCTTTCTAGCGGGGGAAGAGGTAACGCAGTATTTT. Complete variable domain (other parts from reference TRBV5-1 and TRBJ2-3): KAGVTQTPRYLIKTRGQQVTLSCSPISGHRSVSWYQQTPGQGLQFLFEYFSETQRNKGNFPGRFSGRQFSNSRSEMNVSTLELGDSALYLCASSFLAGEEVTQYFGPGTRLTVL.

The sample holds one count of this clone. The V gene is TRBV3-1 (or the pseudogene TRBV3-2), the J gene TRBJ2-5, with D possibly being TRBD1 (5 bases). The CDR3 has 15 residues. V lost 0 bases, J lost 1 base, and 9 bases lay in between. Germline V gives CDR1 LGHDT, CDR2 YNNKEL (reference sequence). The CDR3 region has the DNA TGTGCCAGCAGCCAAGATTGGGGCAGCCAAGAGACCCAGTACTTC. It encodes CASSQDWGSQETQYF.

This chain joins TRBV28 and TRBJ2-7; D perhaps matches TRBD1 (6 bases). From germline, CDR1 is MDHEN and CDR2 SYDVKM. Trimming took off 6 bases at V and 1 base at J, with 16 bases between the two ends. The CDR3 covers 15 residues. The DNA for the CDR3 is TGTGCCAGCAGCCCTCCCGGGACAAAGTCCTACGAGCAGTACTTC. Translation: CASSPPGTKSYEQYF.

The chain is built from TRBV5-1 and TRBJ2-6; 8 nucleotides align to TRBD1. This CDR3 has 18 residues. Losses at the gene ends were 4 bases for V and 0 bases for J; bases not matched to a gene: 9. Looked up from germline, CDR1 is SGHRS and CDR2 is YFSETQ. CDR3 nucleotides: TGCGCCAGCAGCCCGGGACAGGCGACCTACTCTGGGGCCAACGTCCTGACTTTC. As protein: CASSPGQATYSGANVLTF.

V usage is TRBV5-4 and J usage is TRBJ1-2; weak D call: TRBD1 (5 bases). Trimming pared 0 bases from V and 4 bases from J, leaving 7 bases between. Per the germline V gene, CDR1 is SGHNT and CDR2 is YYREEE (reference sequence). The CDR3 extends over 13 amino acids. CDR3 nucleotide sequence: TGTGCCAGCAGCTTGGACAGGCTCTATGGCTACACCTTC. As protein: CASSLDRLYGYTF.

V and J are TRBV6-1 and TRBJ2-7, with D perhaps TRBD1 (6 bases). V lost 3 bases to trimming and J lost 2 bases, with 8 bases between them. Looked up from germline, CDR1 is MNHNS and CDR2 is SASEGT. This CDR3 spans 13 amino acids. The CDR3 loop is CASSDRTAYEQYF. In nucleotides, the CDR3 is TGTGCCAGCAGTGATCGGACAGCCTACGAGCAGTACTTC.

This chain uses TRBV11-3 with TRBJ1-1, with a weak D call TRBD1 (5 bases). Germline V CDR1 and CDR2: SGHNT, YENEEA. The CDR3 runs to 13 residues. V was clipped by 4 bases and J by 2 bases, with 8 bases between them. The CDR3 DNA follows: TGTGCCAGCAGCTGGGGGGGTAACACTGAAGCTTTCTTT. Translated: CASSWGGNTEAFF.

The chain carries TRBV11-2 and TRBJ1-1, with 8 bases matching TRBD1. Germline loops: CDR1 SGHAT, CDR2 FQNNGV. This CDR3 contains 15 residues. The ends lost 3 bases at V and 1 base at J; junction bases unmatched: 4. The DNA of the CDR3 is TGTGCCAGCAGCTTCAGGACAGGGAGGAACACTGAAGCTTTCTTT. Encoded protein: CASSFRTGRNTEAFF.

The chain recombines TRBV29-1 with TRBJ1-1; no firm D call. V was cut by 7 bases and J by 0 bases, with 12 bases left in between. CDR1 and CDR2 (germline): SQVTM, ANQGSEA. The CDR3 loop spans 13 amino acids. The CDR3 here is CSAAIGLNTEAFF. DNA of the CDR3: TGCAGCGCCGCAATTGGCCTGAACACTGAAGCTTTCTTT.